Listed here are 7 T cell receptor beta chains from one sample, sequenced in a study of cytomegalovirus exposure and HLA in healthy donors. Primers included in the PCR were 60 Vbeta and 13 Jbeta primers. Sequencing was performed with immunoSEQ multiplex PCR; in TCRdb, only in-frame clones are kept and a portion is missing. Counted here are over 150,000 clones, approximately 74% occurring once; the ten biggest clones make up 2.8%. Material for sequencing was PBMCs. Every receptor here comes from a man between 18 and 35 years old in good health and CMV-seronegative.

This clone was recorded only once. The CDR3 region is CASSLGQGADGYTF. The CDR3 DNA sequence: TGCGCCAGCAGCTTAGGACAGGGGGCCGATGGCTACACCTTC. This sequence joins TRBV5-1 and TRBJ1-2, with 11 bases aligning to TRBD1. CDR3 length: 14 residues. The V and J ends lost 2 bases and 6 bases, in that order; junction bases with no gene match: 3. In germline, CDR1 is SGHRS, CDR2 YFSETQ. The full variable domain, its missing parts supplied by reference TRBV5-1 and TRBJ1-2, is KAGVTQTPRYLIKTRGQQVTLSCSPISGHRSVSWYQQTPGQGLQFLFEYFSETQRNKGNFPGRFSGRQFSNSRSEMNVSTLELGDSALYLCASSLGQGADGYTFGSGTRLTVV.

The gene calls are TRBV27 and TRBJ1-1, with D uncertain. The CDR3 length is 13 residues. Trimming left V 3 bases short and J 4 bases short, with 9 bases between. Germline loops: CDR1 MNHEY, CDR2 SMNVEV (reference sequence). This CDR3 reads CASSFQRGTEAFF. The CDR3 DNA reads TGTGCCAGCAGTTTTCAGCGGGGCACTGAAGCTTTCTTT.

This clone occurred a few times. This sequence joins TRBV7-9 and TRBJ1-6; D is perhaps TRBD1 (6 bases). Germline CDR1 and CDR2: SEHNR and FQNEAQ (reference sequence). This CDR3 is 13 amino acids long. Deletions cut 7 bases from V and 8 bases from J, with 12 bases between. Here the CDR3 reads CASNRVTDSPLHF. The CDR3 nucleotides read TGTGCCAGCAACAGGGTGACGGATTCACCCCTCCACTTT.

This rearrangement joins TRBV7-8 to TRBJ1-2; D is possibly TRBD1 (5 bases). Trimming cost V 4 bases and J 5 bases, with 11 bases left between them. The CDR3 has 13 residues. The germline CDR1 and CDR2 sequences are SGHVS and FQNEAQ. CDR3 amino acids: CASSSSGGYGYTF. The CDR3 nucleotides read TGTGCCAGCAGCTCCTCCGGGGGGTATGGCTACACCTTC.

As regards this clone: A junction end diverges from the germline sequence, so it may reflect a read error. V usage is TRBV5-1 and J usage is TRBJ2-6; tentatively, D is TRBD2 (7 bases). Germline V lookup: CDR1 SGHRS, CDR2 YFSETQ. The length of the CDR3 is 15 residues. The CDR3 DNA reads as TGCGCCAGCAGCACGGGGGGCCTTGGGGCCAACGGCCTGACTTTC. This encodes CASSTGGLGANGLTF.

This clone came up once. The chain employs TRBV10-2 and TRBJ1-3; D gene uncertain. CDR1 is WSHSY, CDR2 SAAADI, per germline. The CDR3 has 15 amino acids. The V and J ends lost 10 bases and 0 bases respectively, with 16 bases between them. The chain's CDR3 is CATLEARGSGNTIYF. The CDR3 nucleotides are TGCGCCACCCTTGAAGCCCGTGGCTCTGGAAACACCATATATTTT.

This chain connects TRBV6-1 to TRBJ2-2; 7 nucleotides match TRBD1. J gave up 1 base and V 4 bases, and 9 bases lay outside the gene matches. The germline V gene encodes CDR1 MNHNS and CDR2 SASEGT. The CDR3 is 17 residues long. In DNA form, the CDR3 reads TGTGCCAGCAGTGGACCTTGGACAGGAGAGAACACCGGGGAGCTGTTTTTT. It translates to CASSGPWTGENTGELFF.